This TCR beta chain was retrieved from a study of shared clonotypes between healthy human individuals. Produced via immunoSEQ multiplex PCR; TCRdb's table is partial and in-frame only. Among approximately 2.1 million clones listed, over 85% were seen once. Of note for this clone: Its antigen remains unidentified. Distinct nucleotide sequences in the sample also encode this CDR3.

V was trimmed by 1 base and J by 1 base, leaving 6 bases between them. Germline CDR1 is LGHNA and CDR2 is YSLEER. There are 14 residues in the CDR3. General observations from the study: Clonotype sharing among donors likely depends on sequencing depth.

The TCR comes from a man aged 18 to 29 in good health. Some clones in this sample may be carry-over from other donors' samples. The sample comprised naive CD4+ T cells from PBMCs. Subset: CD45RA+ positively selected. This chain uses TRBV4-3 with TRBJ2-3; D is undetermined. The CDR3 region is CASSQGRRTDTQYF. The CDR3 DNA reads TGCGCCAGCAGCCAAGGGAGACGCACAGATACGCAGTATTTT.